This T cell receptor beta chain was recorded in a study of blood T cell repertoires in COVID-19. Study context: Acute and convalescent COVID-19 specimens originated in the United States, Italy and Spain. Sample material is recorded as cDNA or gDNA derived from T cells, B-cell-depleted T cells, or PBMCs.

Per the germline V gene, CDR1 is MNHEY and CDR2 is SVGAGI. There are 15 residues in the CDR3. The trim removed 4 bases at V and 4 bases at J, leaving 2 bases unmatched. In the authors' methods: Amplification from reference gene primers served as the basis for estimated nucleated cell counts. TCRdb's copy holds only in-frame clones and misses some; the assay was immunoSEQ multiplex PCR. V and J calls and clone size are as listed in that table; D and trimming were resolved from the DNA. The sample contains around 94,000 clones, 84% of which appear only once. The sample comprised peripheral blood. This receptor was obtained from a man in his forties with active or convalescent COVID-19. The chain recombines TRBV6-5 with TRBJ2-1; 12 nucleotides match TRBD2. Here the CDR3 reads CASSWTSGVYNEQFF. DNA of the CDR3: TGTGCCAGCAGTTGGACTAGCGGGGTATACAATGAGCAGTTCTTC.